The clone carrying this TCR beta chain was seen a handful of times. Its antigen is unidentified. These data originate in a study of blood T cells in healthy people across ages. The study, taken as a whole, reports: Strong correlation existed between TCR beta diversity and naive T cell percentage.

Sample-barcoded 5' priming and a J-beta primer mix drove a second PCR of roughly 6 to 12 cycles. TCRdb re-derived calls from the 5' RACE reads in MiXCR, one entry per CDR3 protein. The sample records around 750,000 distinct CDR3 sequences, about 55% being singletons. The sequence was obtained from a man aged 80 or over in good health. Sequencing used blood.

The CDR3 DNA reads as TGTGCCAGCAGCGTAGGGACTAGCGGGTACCACGAGCAGTACTTC. As protein: CASSVGTSGYHEQYF. The chain joins TRBV9 to TRBJ2-7; TRBD2 agrees at 11 bases. Germline V CDR1 and CDR2: SGDLS, YYNGEE. The CDR3 covers 15 residues. The junction had 4 bases not matched to a gene; V was cut back by 0 bases and J by 5 bases.